This entry lists 30 T cell receptor beta chains sequenced from one sample in a study of T cell responses to AZD1222 COVID-19 vaccine. Libraries were prepared by immunoSEQ multiplex PCR; TCRdb keeps only in-frame clonotypes and omits some of them. The sample yields about 130,000 clones, about 91% seen once. Here the sequenced sample was peripheral blood, taken on day 0 of AZD1222 vaccination. These receptors originate from an adult in good health.

The chain combines TRBV30 with TRBJ1-6, with D hard to call. Per the germline V gene, CDR1 is GTSNPN and CDR2 is SVGIG (reference sequence). The CDR3 spans 16 residues. Trimming removed 0 bases from V and 8 bases from J, with 17 bases in between. The CDR3: CAWSVPQPGNDSPLHF. CDR3 sequence (DNA): TGTGCCTGGAGTGTACCCCAACCGGGTAATGATTCACCCCTCCACTTT.

The genes are TRBV7-9 and TRBJ1-2, with 12 bases aligning to TRBD1. The CDR3 runs to 14 residues. CDR1 is SEHNR, CDR2 FQNEAQ, per germline (reference sequence). Germline trimming cut 5 bases from V and 7 bases from J; bases unmatched to any gene: 5. This CDR3 is CASSQGQGAVGYTF. CDR3 coding DNA: TGTGCCAGCAGCCAGGGACAGGGGGCTGTTGGCTACACCTTC.

This sequence joins TRBV9 and TRBJ1-1; D gene ambiguous. The CDR3 covers 12 residues. Trimming cost V 7 bases and J 1 base, with 8 bases left between them. Per germline, CDR1 SGDLS and CDR2 YYNGEE. The CDR3 region is CASGIPNTEAFF. In DNA form, the CDR3 reads TGTGCCAGCGGTATTCCGAACACTGAAGCTTTCTTT.

The chain uses TRBV7-2 and TRBJ2-7; no definite D call. Between the trimmed V and J ends, which lost 4 bases and 0 bases, there was a span of 16 bases. The CDR3 is 16 residues long. Germline lookup yields CDR1 SGHTA and CDR2 FQGNSA. The CDR3 loop reads CASSSRGSYSSYEQYF. CDR3 coding DNA: TGTGCCAGCAGCTCCCGAGGTTCCTACAGCTCCTACGAGCAGTACTTC.

The chain carries TRBV12-3 or TRBV12-4 and TRBJ1-2, with 7 bases that match TRBD1. The CDR3 consists of 13 residues. The V segment lost 5 bases and the J segment 4 bases; nucleotides outside the gene matches: 4. CDR3 DNA sequence: TGTGCCAGCAGTCATGGACAGGTCTATGGCTACACCTTC. It is translated as CASSHGQVYGYTF.

This rearrangement joins TRBV27 to TRBJ2-1; TRBD2 is a possible D gene (5 bases). CDR1 MNHEY and CDR2 SMNVEV come from the germline V gene (reference sequence). Trimming shortened V by 6 bases and J by 9 bases, and 15 bases separated the two germline ends. The CDR3 runs to 13 residues. Here the CDR3 reads CASSDRLRGEQFF. Here the CDR3 DNA reads TGTGCCAGCAGCGACCGACTAAGAGGTGAGCAGTTCTTC.

V is TRBV7-5 and J is TRBJ2-7; the table's D call of TRBD2 was not tested on the DNA. TRBV7-5 is a pseudogene locus. The CDR3 has 19 residues. CDR3 sequence (DNA): TGTGTCAGAAGCTTAGCACTCCCCGCGGGGACTAGCGGGATGTACGAGCAGTACTTC. This encodes CVRSLALPAGTSGMYEQYF.

V gene TRBV15 combines with J gene TRBJ2-5, with 7 nucleotides matching TRBD2. V lost 2 bases and J lost 5; bases outside the gene matches: 17. The germline gives CDR1 LNHNV, CDR2 YYDKDF (reference sequence). The CDR3 is 18 amino acids. The DNA for the CDR3 is TGTGCCACCAGCAGATATATAACGACGGGACTACCGGTGGAGACCCAGTACTTC. Amino acid sequence: CATSRYITTGLPVETQYF. The whole variable domain, remainder taken from reference TRBV15 and TRBJ2-5, is DAMVIQNPRYQVTQFGKPVTLSCSQTLNHNVMYWYQQKSSQAPKLLFHYYDKDFNNEADTPDNFQSRRPNTSFCFLDIRSPGLGDTAMYLCATSRYITTGLPVETQYFGPGTRLLVL.

The chain combines TRBV25-1 with TRBJ2-1, with 8 nucleotides matching TRBD1. Germline CDR1 MGHDK, CDR2 SYGVNS. This CDR3 has 15 residues. The junction had 6 bases not matched to a gene; V was cut back by 8 bases and J by 0 bases. Written as DNA, the CDR3 is TGTGCCAGCTCCCGGACAGGGAACTCCTACAATGAGCAGTTCTTC. This translates into CASSRTGNSYNEQFF. The whole variable domain, filled in from reference TRBV25-1 and TRBJ2-1, reads EADIYQTPRYLVIGTGKKITLECSQTMGHDKMYWYQQDPGMELHLIHYSYGVNSTEKGDLSSESTVSRIRTEHFPLTLESARPSHTSQYLCASSRTGNSYNEQFFGPGTRLTVL.

This chain links TRBV2 with TRBJ1-1, with unresolved D. The germline V gene encodes CDR1 SNHLY and CDR2 FYNNEI. The V gene lost 7 bases and the J gene lost 3 bases, with 9 bases spanning the gap. There are 12 residues in the CDR3. The DNA for the CDR3 is TGTGCCAGCAAACAGACCTACACTGAAGCTTTCTTT. Translation: CASKQTYTEAFF.

The V gene is TRBV4-1, the J gene TRBJ2-2; 9 bases fit TRBD1. Germline CDR1 MGHRA, CDR2 YSYEKL. The CDR3 runs 16 residues. Trimming cost V 3 bases and J 1 base; bases outside gene matches: 3. CDR3 bases: TGCGCCAGCAGCCAGGCGGGACAGGGGAACACCGGGGAGCTGTTTTTT. Protein sequence: CASSQAGQGNTGELFF.

The CDR3 bases are TGTGCCAGCAGTGAAACCTGGGGAACTGAAGCTTTCTTT. It encodes CASSETWGTEAFF. This chain uses TRBV6-1 with TRBJ1-1; D not certain. The V gene lost 2 bases and the J gene lost 5 bases, with 9 bases spanning the gap. CDR1 and CDR2 from the germline V gene are MNHNS and SASEGT. CDR3 length equals 13 residues.

This clone occurred a few times. The chain combines TRBV4-1 with TRBJ2-7; TRBD1 aligns across 9 bases. This CDR3 has 15 amino acids. Unmatched junction bases numbered 4, after V lost 2 bases and J lost 2 bases. Germline loops: CDR1 MGHRA, CDR2 YSYEKL. Here the CDR3 DNA reads TGCGCCAGCAGCCAATTGGACAGGGGCACCTACGAGCAGTACTTC. This encodes CASSQLDRGTYEQYF.

J is TRBJ1-5 and V is TRBV28, with a possible D match to TRBD1 (5 bases). Looked up from germline, CDR1 is MDHEN and CDR2 is SYDVKM. The CDR3 loop spans 13 amino acids. V gave up 7 bases and J gave up 5 bases, with 12 bases separating them. CDR3 DNA sequence: TGTGCCAGCATCGCTGCGGGGGATCAGCCCCAGCATTTT. This sequence encodes CASIAAGDQPQHF.

V gene TRBV9 combines with J gene TRBJ2-2; D might be TRBD1 (6 bases). Germline CDR1 reads SGDLS; CDR2 reads YYNGEE. Trimming removed 3 bases at V and 6 bases at J, with 15 bases between. CDR3 length: 15 residues. In DNA, the CDR3 is TGTGCCAGCAGCGAGCAGGGGTTTGGCGCCGGGGAGCTGTTTTTT. Protein product: CASSEQGFGAGELFF.

In DNA form, the CDR3 reads TGTGCCAGCAGTCTAGCGGGAGGGCACGAGCAGTACTTC. Amino acids: CASSLAGGHEQYF. The genes are TRBV6-2 or TRBV6-3 and TRBJ2-7; 12 nucleotides align to TRBD2. The V gene end was trimmed by 5 bases and the J gene end by 5 bases; junction bases not matched to a gene: 1. There are 13 residues in the CDR3. Looked up from germline, CDR1 is MNHEY and CDR2 is SVGEGT.

J is TRBJ2-1 and V is TRBV7-2; either TRBD1 or TRBD2 may supply D (5 bases each). V was cut by 4 bases and J by 8 bases, with 18 bases left in between. Germline V CDR1 and CDR2: SGHTA, FQGNSA. This CDR3 spans 15 amino acids. The CDR3 bases are TGTGCCAGCAGCTCCGGGATCGCAGGGCCCCATGAGCAGTTCTTC. Amino acids: CASSSGIAGPHEQFF. Using reference TRBV7-2 and TRBJ2-1 for the parts outside the CDR3, the full variable domain is GAGVSQSPSNKVTEKGKDVELRCDPISGHTALYWYRQSLGQGLEFLIYFQGNSAPDKSGLPSDRFSAERTGGSVSTLTIQRTQQEDSAVYLCASSSGIAGPHEQFFGPGTRLTVL.

This chain links TRBV6-5 with TRBJ2-2, with 7 bases identical to TRBD2. Germline V gene data show CDR1 as MNHEY and CDR2 as SVGAGI. The CDR3 extends over 16 amino acids. J was trimmed by 7 bases and V by 2 bases; bases with no gene match: 10. The CDR3 sequence: CASSYGGGPVLGELFF. The DNA for the CDR3 is TGTGCCAGCAGTTACGGGGGAGGGCCGGTCCTCGGGGAGCTGTTTTTT.

The genes are TRBV6-4 and TRBJ2-1, with 10 bases matching TRBD1. The ends lost 4 bases at V and 10 bases at J; junction bases unmatched: 10. The germline V gene encodes CDR1 MRHNA and CDR2 SNTAGT. The CDR3 is 15 amino acids. This CDR3 is CASSVDRGAHGEQFF. The CDR3 DNA follows: TGTGCCAGCAGTGTGGACAGGGGGGCTCACGGGGAGCAGTTCTTC.

The chain links TRBV24-1 to TRBJ2-1; 11 bases align to TRBD2. The trim removed 2 bases at V and 6 bases at J, leaving 5 bases unmatched. The V gene's germline CDR1 is KGHDR and CDR2 SFDVKD. The CDR3 spans 16 residues. The CDR3 is CATSDYRTSGSNEQFF. CDR3 bases: TGTGCCACCAGTGATTATCGAACTAGCGGGAGCAATGAGCAGTTCTTC.

The chain recombines TRBV4-1 with TRBJ1-1; TRBD1 matches at 8 bases. The CDR3 has 14 residues. Per germline, CDR1 MGHRA and CDR2 YSYEKL. The V and J ends lost 3 bases and 6 bases, in that order; junction bases with no gene match: 6. For the CDR3, the DNA is TGCGCCAGCAGCCATCCGGACAGGGAATCTGAAGCTTTCTTT. Protein sequence: CASSHPDRESEAFF.

The chain is built from TRBV7-9 and TRBJ2-7, with TRBD2 identical over 7 bases. CDR1 SEHNR and CDR2 FQNEAQ come from the germline V gene (reference sequence). The CDR3 contains 15 residues. V dropped 1 base and J dropped 2; count of bases not matched to a gene: 5. This CDR3 reads CASSLGGGSPYEQYF. In DNA form, the CDR3 reads TGTGCCAGCAGCTTAGGGGGGGGTTCGCCCTACGAGCAGTACTTC.

The V call is TRBV7-8, the J call TRBJ2-7; D call uncertain. The V end was cut by 2 bases, the J end by 6 bases, with 14 bases between. Germline V gene sequence: CDR1 SGHVS, CDR2 FQNEAQ. The CDR3 spans 14 residues. The DNA for the CDR3 is TGTGCCAGCAGCTTACTCGGGTCCCTCGGCGAGCAGTACTTC. It specifies CASSLLGSLGEQYF.

The chain employs TRBV6-1 and TRBJ1-2; no reliable D call. This CDR3 is built from 12 residues. The V gene lost 2 bases and the J gene lost 5 bases, with 6 bases spanning the gap. CDR1 and CDR2 from the germline V gene are MNHNS and SASEGT. The CDR3 DNA reads TGTGCCAGCAGTGAAACCTGGTATGGCTACACCTTC. It specifies CASSETWYGYTF.

The CDR3 is CASSSGWDKGYTF. The DNA of the CDR3 is TGTGCCAGCAGCTCAGGCTGGGATAAGGGCTACACCTTC. This chain connects TRBV3-1 (or the pseudogene TRBV3-2) to TRBJ1-2; no firm D call. Trimming pared 5 bases from V and 8 bases from J, leaving 15 bases between. Germline V gives CDR1 LGHDT, CDR2 YNNKEL (reference sequence). This CDR3 is built from 13 residues.

The J gene is TRBJ2-5, the V gene TRBV9; D not resolved. Trimming removed 0 bases from V and 3 bases from J, with 6 bases in between. The CDR3 has 13 residues. Germline V gene sequence: CDR1 SGDLS, CDR2 YYNGEE. CDR3 loop: CASSVGLKETQYF. Here the CDR3 DNA reads TGTGCCAGCAGCGTAGGGTTGAAAGAGACCCAGTACTTC.

The chain links TRBV6-5 to TRBJ2-7; 7 nucleotides match TRBD1. This CDR3 has 15 amino acids. Germline V gene lookup returns CDR1 MNHEY and CDR2 SVGAGI. J lost 4 bases, V lost 6 bases, and 12 bases had no gene match. The CDR3 nucleotides read TGTGCCAGCAGGTCCACCGGGACAGCTTTTTACGAGCAGTACTTC. Amino acids: CASRSTGTAFYEQYF.

This clone was seen only once. The rearrangement links TRBV5-1 to TRBJ2-5; D not certain. The V end lost 0 bases, the J end lost 5 bases, and 11 bases lay between the germline ends. Germline assignment: CDR1 SGHRS and CDR2 YFSETQ. CDR3 length: 14 residues. The CDR3 region has the DNA TGCGCCAGCAGCTTGGCAGCCTCTGGGGAGACCCAGTACTTC. This sequence encodes CASSLAASGETQYF.

The genes are TRBV29-1 and TRBJ2-1; 10 nucleotides line up with TRBD2. Per germline, CDR1 SQVTM and CDR2 ANQGSEA. J was trimmed by 6 bases and V by 1 base; bases with no gene match: 9. The CDR3 spans 16 residues. The CDR3, as DNA: TGCAGCGTTGAAGGAGGGGAAGCGGGAGGGACCAATGAGCAGTTCTTC. Its translation is CSVEGGEAGGTNEQFF.

V and J are TRBV4-3 and TRBJ2-7; D is unclear. Germline assignment: CDR1 LGHNA and CDR2 YSLEER. The V gene lost 4 bases and the J gene lost 0 bases, with 7 bases spanning the gap. CDR3 length: 13 amino acids. DNA for the CDR3: TGCGCCAGCAGCCCAAAATACTCCTACGAGCAGTACTTC. It translates to CASSPKYSYEQYF.